This T cell receptor (beta chain) was profiled in a study of OX40 agonist ivuxolimab in advanced cancers. For the study in its entirety: The costimulatory receptor OX40 (CD134) was targeted by ivuxolimab, a fully human IgG2 agonistic monoclonal antibody. In the dose-escalation cohort, around four fifths of patients were male, and the mean age was roughly 60 years, with a range of 23 to 79. Patients were allowed to have had prior anti-PD-1, anti-PD-L1 or anti-CTLA-4 therapy, and 40% of the dose-escalation patients had previously received checkpoint inhibitors. Of the approximately 50 dose-escalation patients, hepatocellular carcinoma was present in about 19, melanoma in approximately 15, renal cell carcinoma in 9 and head and neck cancer in 9. Partial responses occurred in three dose-escalation patients: two with cutaneous melanoma and one with hepatocellular carcinoma. The paper describes the monotherapy dose-escalation part (N ≈ 51 patients) of the phase I trial of ivuxolimab. Intravenous ivuxolimab was administered to patients every 2 weeks at six dose levels: 0.01, 0.1, 0.3, 1.5, 3 and 10 mg/kg. The purpose of peripheral TCRbeta sequencing was to test whether ivuxolimab changed TCR sequence diversity and led to clonal T-cell expansion.

Patients with autoimmune disease history or receiving systemic immunosuppression were excluded from the trial. Peripheral blood for TCR sequencing was collected from all dose cohorts at baseline, on cycle 4 day 1, and on cycle 7 day 1. The samples were taken from a phase I, first-in-human, multicenter, open-label dose-escalation trial of ivuxolimab. The trial enrolled adults with locally advanced or metastatic head and neck squamous cell, hepatocellular, melanoma or renal cell carcinoma. Before TCR sequencing, CD4+ T cells and CD8+ T cells from peripheral blood were sorted into separate populations. Details on this clone: Its cognate antigen has yet to be identified. Base-call qualities are not available, and no considerably larger clone is one nucleotide away.

To sequence the TCRbeta CDR3 region, genomic DNA was isolated from the sorted cells. TCRbeta CDR3 regions were sequenced using the immunoSEQ Assay. The table comes from immuneACCESS by way of TCRdb, which keeps in-frame sequences with V and J called. Part of the clones is missing from these tables; in studies checked, under half for an unresolved V gene and the rest for unknown reasons. This sample lists 45,000 to 55,000 clones; about 85% were detected once. The ten most abundant clones make up 9.9% of the sample. Study-wide findings and limitations: After ivuxolimab, expanded clones were on average more numerous among CD8+ T cells than among CD4+ T cells. Partial responders in the 0.1-3.0 mg/kg groups had among the lowest normalized peripheral clonal expansion, especially among CD8+ T cells. Low levels of normalized T-cell clonal expansion were also seen in some patients who did not respond. At doses from 0.1 to 3.0 mg/kg, clonal expansion was seen in both CD4+ and CD8+ blood T cells between baseline and week 6. The antigen specificity of the clonally expanded peripheral T cells was not determined.

The CDR3 spans 14 residues, from the cysteine through the phenylalanine. Just the 42-base CDR3 DNA is kept, in frame starting at base 1. The germline V gene (reference sequence) yields LNHDA for CDR1 and SQIVND for CDR2. The junction shows trimming of 4 bases on V and 4 bases on J, plus 11 bases between the germline ends. The material sequenced was CD4+ or CD8+ T cells sorted from blood, taken in a trial of the OX40 agonist ivuxolimab. The chain is encoded by TRBV19 joined to TRBJ1-5, with TRBD1 as a weak D call on 6 bases. This receptor was obtained from an adult with an advanced solid tumor such as melanoma, head and neck, liver or kidney cancer. The DNA reads as follows: TGTGCCAGTAGTAACCGGGACAAGAATCAGCCCCAGCATTTT. The encoded protein is CASSNRDKNQPQHF. Extended through the reference TRBV19 and TRBJ1-5 proteins, this CDR3 yields the full variable domain: DGGITQSPKYLFRKEGQNVTLSCEQNLNHDAMYWYRQDPGQGLRLIYYSQIVNDFQKGDIAEGYSVSREKKESFPLTVTSAQKNPTAFYLCASSNRDKNQPQHFGDGTRLSIL.